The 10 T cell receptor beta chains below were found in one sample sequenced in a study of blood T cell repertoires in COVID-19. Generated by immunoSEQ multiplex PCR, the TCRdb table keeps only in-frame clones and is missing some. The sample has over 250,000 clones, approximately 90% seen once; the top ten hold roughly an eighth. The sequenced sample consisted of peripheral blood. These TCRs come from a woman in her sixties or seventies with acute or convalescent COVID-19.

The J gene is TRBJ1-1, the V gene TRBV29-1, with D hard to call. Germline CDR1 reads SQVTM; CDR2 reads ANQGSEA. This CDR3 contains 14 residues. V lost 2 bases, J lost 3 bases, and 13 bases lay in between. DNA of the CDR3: TGCAGCGTTGAAAGCGGGTACTCGGACACTGAAGCTTTCTTT. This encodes CSVESGYSDTEAFF.

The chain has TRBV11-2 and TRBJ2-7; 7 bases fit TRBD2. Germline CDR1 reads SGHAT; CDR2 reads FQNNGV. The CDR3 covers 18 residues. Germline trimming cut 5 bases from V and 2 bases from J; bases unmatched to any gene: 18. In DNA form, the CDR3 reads TGTGCCAGCAGCCCCCTCGGGCGCCGCCGGGGGGTTACCTACGAGCAGTACTTC. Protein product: CASSPLGRRRGVTYEQYF. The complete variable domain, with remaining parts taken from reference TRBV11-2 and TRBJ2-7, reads EAGVAQSPRYKIIEKRQSVAFWCNPISGHATLYWYQQILGQGPKLLIQFQNNGVVDDSQLPKDRFSAERLKGVDSTLKIQPAKLEDSAVYLCASSPLGRRRGVTYEQYFGPGTRLTVT.

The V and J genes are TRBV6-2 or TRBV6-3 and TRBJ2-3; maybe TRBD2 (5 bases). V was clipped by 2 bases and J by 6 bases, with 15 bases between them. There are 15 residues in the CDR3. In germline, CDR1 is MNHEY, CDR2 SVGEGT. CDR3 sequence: CASSYNAGPGDTQYF. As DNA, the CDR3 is TGTGCCAGCAGTTACAACGCGGGCCCGGGCGATACGCAGTATTTT.

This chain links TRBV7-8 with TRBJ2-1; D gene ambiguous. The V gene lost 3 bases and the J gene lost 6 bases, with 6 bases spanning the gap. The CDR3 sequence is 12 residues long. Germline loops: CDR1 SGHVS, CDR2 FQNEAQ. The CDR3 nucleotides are TGTGCCAGCAGCTTTGACACCAATGAGCAGTTCTTC. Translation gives CASSFDTNEQFF.

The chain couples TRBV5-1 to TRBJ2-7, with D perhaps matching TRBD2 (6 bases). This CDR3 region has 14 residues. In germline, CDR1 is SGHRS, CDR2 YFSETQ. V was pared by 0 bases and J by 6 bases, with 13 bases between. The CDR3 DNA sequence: TGCGCCAGCAGCTTGGCCGGAGGGGTACGCGAGCAGTACTTC. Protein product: CASSLAGGVREQYF. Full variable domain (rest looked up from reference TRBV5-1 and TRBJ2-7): KAGVTQTPRYLIKTRGQQVTLSCSPISGHRSVSWYQQTPGQGLQFLFEYFSETQRNKGNFPGRFSGRQFSNSRSEMNVSTLELGDSALYLCASSLAGGVREQYFGPGTRLTVT.

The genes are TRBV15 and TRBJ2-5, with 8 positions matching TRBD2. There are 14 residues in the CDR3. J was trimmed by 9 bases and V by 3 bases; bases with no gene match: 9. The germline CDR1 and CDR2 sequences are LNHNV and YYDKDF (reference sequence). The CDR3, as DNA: TGTGCCACCAGCAGGGACAGCCTGCGGGGGGCCCAGTACTTC. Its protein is CATSRDSLRGAQYF.

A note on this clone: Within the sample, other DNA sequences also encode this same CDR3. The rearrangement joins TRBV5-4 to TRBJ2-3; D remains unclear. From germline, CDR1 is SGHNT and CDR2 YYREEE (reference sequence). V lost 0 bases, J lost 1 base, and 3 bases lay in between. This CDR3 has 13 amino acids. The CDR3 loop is CASSLAGTDTQYF. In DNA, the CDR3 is TGTGCCAGCAGCTTGGCGGGCACAGATACGCAGTATTTT.

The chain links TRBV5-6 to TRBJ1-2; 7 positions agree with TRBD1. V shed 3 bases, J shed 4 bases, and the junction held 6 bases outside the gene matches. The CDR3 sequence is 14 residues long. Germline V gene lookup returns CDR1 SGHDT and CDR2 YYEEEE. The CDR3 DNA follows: TGTGCCAGCAGCTCGGGCGCAGGGGGCTATGGCTACACCTTC. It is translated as CASSSGAGGYGYTF.

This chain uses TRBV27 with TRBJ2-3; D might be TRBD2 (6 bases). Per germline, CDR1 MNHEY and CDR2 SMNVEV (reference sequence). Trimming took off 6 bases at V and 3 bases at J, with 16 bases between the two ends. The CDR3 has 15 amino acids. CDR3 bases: TGTGCCAGCAGGGAATATGGCGGAGGGACAGATACGCAGTATTTT. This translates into CASREYGGGTDTQYF.

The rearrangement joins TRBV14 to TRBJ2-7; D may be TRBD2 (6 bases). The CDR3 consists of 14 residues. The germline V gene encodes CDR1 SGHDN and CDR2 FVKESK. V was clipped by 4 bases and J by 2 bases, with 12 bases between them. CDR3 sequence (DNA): TGTGCCAGCAGCCTTTCGACGGGGGCCTACGAGCAGTACTTC. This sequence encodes CASSLSTGAYEQYF.